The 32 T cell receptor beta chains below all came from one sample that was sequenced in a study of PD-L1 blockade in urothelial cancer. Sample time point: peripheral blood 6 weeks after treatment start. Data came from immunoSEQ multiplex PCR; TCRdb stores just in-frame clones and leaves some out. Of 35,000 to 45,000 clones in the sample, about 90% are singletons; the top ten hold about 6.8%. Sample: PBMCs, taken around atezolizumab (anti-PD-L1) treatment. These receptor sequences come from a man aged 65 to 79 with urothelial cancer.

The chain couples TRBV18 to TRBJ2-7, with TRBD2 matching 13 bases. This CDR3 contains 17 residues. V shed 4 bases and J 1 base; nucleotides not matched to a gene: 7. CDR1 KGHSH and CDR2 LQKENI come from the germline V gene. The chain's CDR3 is CASSQGLAGTPSYEQYF. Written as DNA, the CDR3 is TGTGCCAGCTCACAGGGACTAGCGGGAACTCCATCCTACGAGCAGTACTTC.

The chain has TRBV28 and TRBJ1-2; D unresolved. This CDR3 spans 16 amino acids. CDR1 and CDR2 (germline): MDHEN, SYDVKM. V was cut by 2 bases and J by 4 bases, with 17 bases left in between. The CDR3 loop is CASSLPGPGSGYGYTF. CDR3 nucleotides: TGTGCCAGCAGTTTACCCGGTCCGGGTTCGGGCTATGGCTACACCTTC.

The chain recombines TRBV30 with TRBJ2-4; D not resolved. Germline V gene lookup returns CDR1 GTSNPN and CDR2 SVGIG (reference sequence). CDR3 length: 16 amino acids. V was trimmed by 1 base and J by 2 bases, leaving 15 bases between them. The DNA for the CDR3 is TGTGCCTGGAGTGATAAAAACAACTACCCCAAAAACATTCAGTACTTC. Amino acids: CAWSDKNNYPKNIQYF.

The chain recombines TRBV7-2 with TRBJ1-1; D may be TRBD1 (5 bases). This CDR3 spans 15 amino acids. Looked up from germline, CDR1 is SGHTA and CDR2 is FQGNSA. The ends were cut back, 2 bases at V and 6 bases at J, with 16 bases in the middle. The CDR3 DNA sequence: TGTGCCAGCAGCTTATGGCAGGGAGGGGTAGCTGAAGCTTTCTTT. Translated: CASSLWQGGVAEAFF.

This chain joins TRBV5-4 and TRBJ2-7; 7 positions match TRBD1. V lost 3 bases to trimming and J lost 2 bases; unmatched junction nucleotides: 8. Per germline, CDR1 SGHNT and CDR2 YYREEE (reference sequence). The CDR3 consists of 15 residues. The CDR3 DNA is TGTGCCAGCAGCTCTCAAACCGGGACAGCCTACGAGCAGTACTTC. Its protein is CASSSQTGTAYEQYF.

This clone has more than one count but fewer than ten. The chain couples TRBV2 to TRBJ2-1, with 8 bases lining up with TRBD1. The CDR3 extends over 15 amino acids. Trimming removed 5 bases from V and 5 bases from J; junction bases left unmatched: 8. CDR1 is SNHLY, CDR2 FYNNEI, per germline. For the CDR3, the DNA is TGTGCCAGCAGTTACCGGGACAGGCCTAACAATGAGCAGTTCTTC. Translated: CASSYRDRPNNEQFF.

The CDR3 DNA sequence: TGTGCCAGCAGCTTAGAACGGACTAGCGGGAGCTCCTACAATGAGCAGTTCTTC. Translating it yields CASSLERTSGSSYNEQFF. The chain carries TRBV7-9 and TRBJ2-1; 13 bases fit TRBD2. Germline lookup yields CDR1 SEHNR and CDR2 FQNEAQ (reference sequence). Germline trimming cut 1 base from V and 0 bases from J; bases unmatched to any gene: 3. The CDR3 covers 18 residues.

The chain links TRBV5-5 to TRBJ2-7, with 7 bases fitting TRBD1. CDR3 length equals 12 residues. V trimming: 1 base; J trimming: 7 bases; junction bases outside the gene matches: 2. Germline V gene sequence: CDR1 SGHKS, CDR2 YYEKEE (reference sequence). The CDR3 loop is CASSLNRGEQYF. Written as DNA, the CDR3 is TGTGCCAGCAGCTTGAACAGGGGAGAGCAGTACTTC.

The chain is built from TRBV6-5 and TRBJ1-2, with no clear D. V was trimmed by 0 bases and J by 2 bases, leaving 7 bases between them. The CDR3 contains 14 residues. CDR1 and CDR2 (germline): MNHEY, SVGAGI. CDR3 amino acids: CASSYSAQNYGYTF. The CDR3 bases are TGTGCCAGCAGTTACTCGGCACAGAACTATGGCTACACCTTC.

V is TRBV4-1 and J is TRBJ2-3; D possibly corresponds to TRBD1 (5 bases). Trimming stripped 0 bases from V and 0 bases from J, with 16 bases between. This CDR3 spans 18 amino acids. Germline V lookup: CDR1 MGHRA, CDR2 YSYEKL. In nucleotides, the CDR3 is TGCGCCAGCAGCCAAGATTCCCGACAGTATCCTAGCACAGATACGCAGTATTTT. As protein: CASSQDSRQYPSTDTQYF.

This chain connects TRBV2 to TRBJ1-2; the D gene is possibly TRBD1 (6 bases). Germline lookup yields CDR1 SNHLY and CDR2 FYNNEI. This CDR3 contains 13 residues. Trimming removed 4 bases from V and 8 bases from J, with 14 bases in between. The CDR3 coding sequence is TGTGCCAGCAGTGTTAAACAGGGTGACGGCTACACCTTC. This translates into CASSVKQGDGYTF.

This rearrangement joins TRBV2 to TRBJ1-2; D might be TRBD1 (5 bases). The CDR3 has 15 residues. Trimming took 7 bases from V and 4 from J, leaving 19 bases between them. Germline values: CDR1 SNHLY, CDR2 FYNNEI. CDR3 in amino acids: CASNRGKTVLYGYTF. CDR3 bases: TGTGCCAGCAATCGTGGAAAGACAGTTCTCTATGGCTACACCTTC.

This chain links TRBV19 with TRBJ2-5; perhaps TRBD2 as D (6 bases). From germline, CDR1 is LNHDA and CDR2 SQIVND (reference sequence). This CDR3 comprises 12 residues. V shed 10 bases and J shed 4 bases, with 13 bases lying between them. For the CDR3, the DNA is TGTGCCACCGGGGGAATTTCAGAGACCCAGTACTTC. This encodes CATGGISETQYF.

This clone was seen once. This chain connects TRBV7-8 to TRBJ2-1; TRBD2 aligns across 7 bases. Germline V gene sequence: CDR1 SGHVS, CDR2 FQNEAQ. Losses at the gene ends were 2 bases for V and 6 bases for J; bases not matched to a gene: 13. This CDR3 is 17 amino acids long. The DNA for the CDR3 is TGTGCCAGCAGCTTACTTCGGACTAGAATTGGTTTCAATGAGCAGTTCTTC. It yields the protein CASSLLRTRIGFNEQFF. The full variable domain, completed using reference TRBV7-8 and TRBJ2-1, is GAGVSQSPRYKVAKRGQDVALRCDPISGHVSLFWYQQALGQGPEFLTYFQNEAQLDKSGLPSDRFFAERPEGSVSTLKIQRTQQEDSAVYLCASSLLRTRIGFNEQFFGPGTRLTVL.

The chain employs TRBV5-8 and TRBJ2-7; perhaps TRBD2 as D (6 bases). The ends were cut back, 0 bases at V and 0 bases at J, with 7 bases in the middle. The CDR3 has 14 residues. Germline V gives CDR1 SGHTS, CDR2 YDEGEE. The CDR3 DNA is TGTGCCAGCAGCTTGGGGACTATCTCCTACGAGCAGTACTTC. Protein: CASSLGTISYEQYF.

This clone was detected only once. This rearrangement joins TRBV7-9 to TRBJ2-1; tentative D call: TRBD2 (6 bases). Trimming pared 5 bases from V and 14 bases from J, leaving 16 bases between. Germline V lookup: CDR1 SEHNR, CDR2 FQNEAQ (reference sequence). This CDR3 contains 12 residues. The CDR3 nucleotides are TGTGCCAGCAGCCAGACCGGGGGACCCGAGTTCTTC. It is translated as CASSQTGGPEFF.

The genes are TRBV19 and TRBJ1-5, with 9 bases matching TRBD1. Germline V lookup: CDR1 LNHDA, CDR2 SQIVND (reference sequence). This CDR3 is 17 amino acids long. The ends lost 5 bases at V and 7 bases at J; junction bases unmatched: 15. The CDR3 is CASSLTPGQGSGQPQHF. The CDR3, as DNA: TGTGCCAGTAGTTTGACCCCGGGACAGGGAAGCGGACAGCCCCAGCATTTT.

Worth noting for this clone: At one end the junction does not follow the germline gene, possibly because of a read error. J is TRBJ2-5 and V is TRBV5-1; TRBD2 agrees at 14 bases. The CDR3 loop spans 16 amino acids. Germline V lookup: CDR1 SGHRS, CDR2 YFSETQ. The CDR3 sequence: CASSYPGLAGGEAQYF. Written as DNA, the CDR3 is TGCGCCAGCAGCTACCCCGGACTAGCGGGAGGAGAGGCCCAGTACTTC.

The DNA for the CDR3 is TGTGCCAGCACTTTCCCTAGCGTCTCCTACAATGAGCAGTTCTTC. Residues: CASTFPSVSYNEQFF. The V and J genes are TRBV9 and TRBJ2-1; TRBD2 might be the D (6 bases). CDR1 and CDR2 from the germline V gene are SGDLS and YYNGEE. V dropped 6 bases and J dropped 0 bases, with 13 bases sitting between them. The length of the CDR3 is 15 residues.

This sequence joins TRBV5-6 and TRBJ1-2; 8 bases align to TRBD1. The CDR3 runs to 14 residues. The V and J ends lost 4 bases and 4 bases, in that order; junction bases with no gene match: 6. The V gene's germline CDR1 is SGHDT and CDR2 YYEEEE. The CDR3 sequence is CASSTRTGSYGYTF. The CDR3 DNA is TGTGCCAGCAGCACCCGGACAGGGAGCTATGGCTACACCTTC.

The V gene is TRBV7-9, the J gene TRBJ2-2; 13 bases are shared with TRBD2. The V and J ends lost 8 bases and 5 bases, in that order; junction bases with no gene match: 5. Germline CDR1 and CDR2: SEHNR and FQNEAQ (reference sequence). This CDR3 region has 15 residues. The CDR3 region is CASRTSGSITGELFF. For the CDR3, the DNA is TGTGCCAGCCGGACTAGCGGGAGTATAACCGGGGAGCTGTTTTTT.

CDR3: CASSPRGLSYEQYF. The CDR3 DNA reads TGCGCCAGCAGCCCCAGGGGGCTCTCCTACGAGCAGTACTTC. V is TRBV5-1 and J is TRBJ2-7; TRBD1 aligns across 8 bases. Germline assignment: CDR1 SGHRS and CDR2 YFSETQ. CDR3 length equals 14 residues. J gave up 0 bases and V 4 bases, and 3 bases lay outside the gene matches.

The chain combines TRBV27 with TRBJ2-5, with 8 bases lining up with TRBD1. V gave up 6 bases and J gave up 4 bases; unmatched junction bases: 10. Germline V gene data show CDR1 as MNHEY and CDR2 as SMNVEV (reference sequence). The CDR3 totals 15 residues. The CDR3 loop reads CASSLRTGPSETQYF. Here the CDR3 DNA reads TGTGCCAGCAGCCTCCGGACAGGGCCATCAGAGACCCAGTACTTC.

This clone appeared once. In DNA form, the CDR3 reads TGTGCCAGCAGATCAGGGGAGAACTATGGCTACACCTTC. Translating it yields CASRSGENYGYTF. The chain has TRBV28 and TRBJ1-2; perhaps TRBD1 as D (6 bases). This CDR3 comprises 13 residues. Trimming took 6 bases from V and 2 from J, leaving 10 bases between them. CDR1 is MDHEN and CDR2 is SYDVKM in the germline V gene.

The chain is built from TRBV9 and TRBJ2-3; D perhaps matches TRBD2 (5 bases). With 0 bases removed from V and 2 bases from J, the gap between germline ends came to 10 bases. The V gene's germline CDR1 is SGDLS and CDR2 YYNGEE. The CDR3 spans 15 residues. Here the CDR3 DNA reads TGTGCCAGCAGCGTAGATGGAGGCGCCACAGATACGCAGTATTTT. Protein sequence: CASSVDGGATDTQYF.

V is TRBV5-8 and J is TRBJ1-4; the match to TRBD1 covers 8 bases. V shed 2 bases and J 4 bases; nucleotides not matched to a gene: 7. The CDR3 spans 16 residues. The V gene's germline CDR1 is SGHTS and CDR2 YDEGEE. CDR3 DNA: TGTGCCAGCAGCTTTGGGGACAGGTTTTTTAATGAAAAACTGTTTTTT. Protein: CASSFGDRFFNEKLFF.

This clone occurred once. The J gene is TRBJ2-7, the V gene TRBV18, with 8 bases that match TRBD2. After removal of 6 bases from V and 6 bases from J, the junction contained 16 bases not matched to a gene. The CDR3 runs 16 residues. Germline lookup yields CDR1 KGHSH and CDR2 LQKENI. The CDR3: CASSPGLAHGPIEQYF. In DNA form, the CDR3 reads TGTGCCAGCTCTCCCGGACTAGCCCACGGTCCTATCGAGCAGTACTTC.

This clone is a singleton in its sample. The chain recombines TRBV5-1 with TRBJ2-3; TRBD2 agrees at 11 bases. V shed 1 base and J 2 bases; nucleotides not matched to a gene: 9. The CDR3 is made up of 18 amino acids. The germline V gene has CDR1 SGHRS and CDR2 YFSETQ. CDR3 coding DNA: TGCGCCAGCAGCTTGCGGGCTAGCGGGAGGACCGACACAGATACGCAGTATTTT. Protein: CASSLRASGRTDTDTQYF.

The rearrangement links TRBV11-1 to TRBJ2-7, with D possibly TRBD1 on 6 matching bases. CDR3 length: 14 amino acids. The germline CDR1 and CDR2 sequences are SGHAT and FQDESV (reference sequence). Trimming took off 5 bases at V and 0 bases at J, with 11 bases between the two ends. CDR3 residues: CASSRETGSYEQYF. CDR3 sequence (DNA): TGTGCCAGCAGCAGGGAGACAGGCTCCTACGAGCAGTACTTC.

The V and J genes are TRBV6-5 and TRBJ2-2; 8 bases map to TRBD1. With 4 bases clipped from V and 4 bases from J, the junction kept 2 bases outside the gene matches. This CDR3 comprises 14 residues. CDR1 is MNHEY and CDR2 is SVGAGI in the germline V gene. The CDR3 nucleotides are TGTGCCAGCAGTTCACAGGGGGGCACCGGGGAGCTGTTTTTT. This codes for CASSSQGGTGELFF.

CDR3 in DNA: TGCAGCGTTGGTTTCAGCGCCCGGGAGACCCAGTACTTC. Translated: CSVGFSARETQYF. The rearrangement joins TRBV29-1 to TRBJ2-5; D gene ambiguous. The V gene lost 4 bases and the J gene lost 5 bases, with 14 bases spanning the gap. The CDR3 is 13 amino acids. Germline assignment: CDR1 SQVTM and CDR2 ANQGSEA.

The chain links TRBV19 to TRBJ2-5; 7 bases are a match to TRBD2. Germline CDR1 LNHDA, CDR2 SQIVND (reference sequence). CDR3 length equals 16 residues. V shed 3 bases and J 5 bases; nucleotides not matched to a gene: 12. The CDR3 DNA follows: TGTGCCAGTAGTATTCGGGTTGGGGGGGGAAGGGAGACCCAGTACTTC. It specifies CASSIRVGGGRETQYF.